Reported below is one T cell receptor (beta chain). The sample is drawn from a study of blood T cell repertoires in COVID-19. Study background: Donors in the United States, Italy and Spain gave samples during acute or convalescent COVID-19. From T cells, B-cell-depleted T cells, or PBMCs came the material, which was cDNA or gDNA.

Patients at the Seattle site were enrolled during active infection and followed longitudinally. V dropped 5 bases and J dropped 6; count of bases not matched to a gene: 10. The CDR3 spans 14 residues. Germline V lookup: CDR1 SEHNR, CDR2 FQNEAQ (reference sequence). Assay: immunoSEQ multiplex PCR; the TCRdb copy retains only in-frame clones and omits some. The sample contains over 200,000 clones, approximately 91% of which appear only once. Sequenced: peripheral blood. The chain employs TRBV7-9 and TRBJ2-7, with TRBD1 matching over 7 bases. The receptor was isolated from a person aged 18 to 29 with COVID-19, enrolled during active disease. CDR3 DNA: TGTGCCAGCAGCGTGGGACAGCTACTATCCGAGCAGTACTTC. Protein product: CASSVGQLLSEQYF.